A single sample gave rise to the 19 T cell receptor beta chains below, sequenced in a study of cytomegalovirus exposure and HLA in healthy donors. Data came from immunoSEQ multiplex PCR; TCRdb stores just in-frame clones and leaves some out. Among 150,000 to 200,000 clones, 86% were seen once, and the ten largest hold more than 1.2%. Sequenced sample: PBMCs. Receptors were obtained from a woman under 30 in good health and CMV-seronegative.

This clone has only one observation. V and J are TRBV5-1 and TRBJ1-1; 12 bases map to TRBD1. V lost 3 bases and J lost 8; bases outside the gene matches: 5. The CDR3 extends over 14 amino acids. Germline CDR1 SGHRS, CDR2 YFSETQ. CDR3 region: CASSSGTGGSEAFF. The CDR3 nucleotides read TGCGCCAGCAGCTCCGGGACAGGGGGCTCGGAAGCTTTCTTT.

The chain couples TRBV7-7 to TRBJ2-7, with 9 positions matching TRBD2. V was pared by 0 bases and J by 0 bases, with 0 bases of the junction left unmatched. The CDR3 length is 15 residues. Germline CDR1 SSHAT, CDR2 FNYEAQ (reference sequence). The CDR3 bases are TGTGCCAGCAGCTTAGCTAGCGGGAGCTCCTACGAGCAGTACTTC. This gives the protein CASSLASGSSYEQYF.

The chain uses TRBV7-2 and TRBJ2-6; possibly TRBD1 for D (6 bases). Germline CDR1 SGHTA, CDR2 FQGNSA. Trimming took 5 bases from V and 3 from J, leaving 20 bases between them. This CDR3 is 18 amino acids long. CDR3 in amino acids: CASSPQWGRQGGANVLTF. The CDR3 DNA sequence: TGTGCCAGCAGCCCTCAATGGGGGCGTCAAGGTGGGGCCAACGTCCTGACTTTC.

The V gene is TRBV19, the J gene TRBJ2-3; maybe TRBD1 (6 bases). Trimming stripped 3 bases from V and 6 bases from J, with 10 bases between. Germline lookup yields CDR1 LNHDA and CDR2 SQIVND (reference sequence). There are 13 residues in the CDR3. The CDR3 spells CASSIERGDTQYF. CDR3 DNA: TGTGCCAGTAGTATTGAAAGGGGGGATACGCAGTATTTT.

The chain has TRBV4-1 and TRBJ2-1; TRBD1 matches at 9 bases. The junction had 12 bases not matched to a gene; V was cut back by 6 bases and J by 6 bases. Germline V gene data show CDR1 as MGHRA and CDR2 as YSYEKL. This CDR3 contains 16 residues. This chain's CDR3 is CASRPPVTGGINEQFF. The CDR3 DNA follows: TGCGCCAGCAGGCCCCCAGTGACAGGGGGTATCAATGAGCAGTTCTTC.

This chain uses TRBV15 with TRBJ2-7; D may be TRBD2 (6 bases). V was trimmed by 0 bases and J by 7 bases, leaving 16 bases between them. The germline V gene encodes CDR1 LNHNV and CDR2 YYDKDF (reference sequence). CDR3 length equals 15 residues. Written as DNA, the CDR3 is TGTGCCACCAGCAGAGATCTCCGGGGGACCCTGGAGCAGTACTTC. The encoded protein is CATSRDLRGTLEQYF.

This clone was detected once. The CDR3 region is CASSLTPAETQYF. DNA for the CDR3: TGTGCCAGCAGCTTAACCCCAGCGGAGACCCAGTACTTC. The chain combines TRBV7-3 with TRBJ2-5; D remains unclear. With 0 bases removed from V and 5 bases from J, the gap between germline ends came to 7 bases. The CDR3 is made up of 13 amino acids. CDR1 and CDR2 from the germline V gene are SGHTA and FQGTGA.

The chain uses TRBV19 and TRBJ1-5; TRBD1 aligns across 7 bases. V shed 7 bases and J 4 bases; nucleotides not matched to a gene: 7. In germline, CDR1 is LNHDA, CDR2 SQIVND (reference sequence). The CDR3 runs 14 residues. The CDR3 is CASTHRDRNQPQHF. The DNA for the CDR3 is TGTGCCAGTACCCACCGGGACAGAAATCAGCCCCAGCATTTT.

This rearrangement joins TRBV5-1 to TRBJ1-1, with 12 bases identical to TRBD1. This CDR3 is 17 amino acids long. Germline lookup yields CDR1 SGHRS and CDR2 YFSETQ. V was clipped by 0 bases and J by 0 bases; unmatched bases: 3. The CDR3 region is CASSLEGQGAMNTEAFF. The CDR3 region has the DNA TGCGCCAGCAGCTTGGAGGGACAGGGGGCCATGAACACTGAAGCTTTCTTT.

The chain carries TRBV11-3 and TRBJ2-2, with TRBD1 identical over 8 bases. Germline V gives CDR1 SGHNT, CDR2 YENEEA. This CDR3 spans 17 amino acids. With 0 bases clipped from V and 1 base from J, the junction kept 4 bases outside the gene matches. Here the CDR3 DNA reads TGTGCCAGCAGCTTAGAGTGGGGGACAGGGAACACCGGGGAGCTGTTTTTT. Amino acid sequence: CASSLEWGTGNTGELFF.

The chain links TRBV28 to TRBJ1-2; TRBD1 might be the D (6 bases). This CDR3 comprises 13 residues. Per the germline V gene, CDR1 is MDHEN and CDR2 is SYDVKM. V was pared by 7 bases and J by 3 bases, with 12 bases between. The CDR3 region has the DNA TGTGCCAGCAAGGGAGGGGGTTACTATGGCTACACCTTC. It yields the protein CASKGGGYYGYTF.

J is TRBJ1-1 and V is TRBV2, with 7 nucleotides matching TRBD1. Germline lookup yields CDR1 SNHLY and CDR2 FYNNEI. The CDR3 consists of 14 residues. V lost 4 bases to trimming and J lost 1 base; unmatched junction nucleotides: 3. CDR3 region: CASSVGQPNTEAFF. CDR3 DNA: TGTGCCAGCAGTGTGGGACAGCCGAACACTGAAGCTTTCTTT.

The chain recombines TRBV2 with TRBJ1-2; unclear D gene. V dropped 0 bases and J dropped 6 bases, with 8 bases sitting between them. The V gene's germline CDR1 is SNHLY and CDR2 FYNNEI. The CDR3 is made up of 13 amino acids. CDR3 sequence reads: CASSEAERHGYTF. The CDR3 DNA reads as TGTGCCAGCAGTGAAGCGGAGCGGCATGGCTACACCTTC.

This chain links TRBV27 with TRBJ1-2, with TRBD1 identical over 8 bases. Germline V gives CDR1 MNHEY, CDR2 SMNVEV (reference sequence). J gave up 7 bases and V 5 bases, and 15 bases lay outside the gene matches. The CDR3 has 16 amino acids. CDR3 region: CASSPETVQGAFGYTF. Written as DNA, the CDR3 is TGTGCCAGCAGTCCCGAAACCGTTCAGGGGGCGTTTGGCTACACCTTC.

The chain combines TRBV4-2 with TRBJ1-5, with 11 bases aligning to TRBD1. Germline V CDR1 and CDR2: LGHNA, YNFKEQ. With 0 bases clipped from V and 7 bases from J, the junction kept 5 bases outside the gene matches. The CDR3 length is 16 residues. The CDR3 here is CASSQDQGQGGQPQHF. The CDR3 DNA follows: TGTGCCAGCAGCCAAGATCAGGGACAGGGGGGACAGCCCCAGCATTTT.

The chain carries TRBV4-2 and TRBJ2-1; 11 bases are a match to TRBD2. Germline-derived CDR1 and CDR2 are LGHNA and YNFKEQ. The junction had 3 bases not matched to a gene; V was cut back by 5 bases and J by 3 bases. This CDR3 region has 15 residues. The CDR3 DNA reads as TGTGCCAGCAGCGGCGGGACTAGCGGCTACAATGAGCAGTTCTTC. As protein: CASSGGTSGYNEQFF.

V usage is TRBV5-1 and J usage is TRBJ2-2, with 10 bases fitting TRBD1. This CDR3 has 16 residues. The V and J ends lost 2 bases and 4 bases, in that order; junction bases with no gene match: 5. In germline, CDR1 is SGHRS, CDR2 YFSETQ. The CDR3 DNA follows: TGCGCCAGCAGCTTTACCGGGACAGGGGTCACCGGGGAGCTGTTTTTT. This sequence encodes CASSFTGTGVTGELFF.

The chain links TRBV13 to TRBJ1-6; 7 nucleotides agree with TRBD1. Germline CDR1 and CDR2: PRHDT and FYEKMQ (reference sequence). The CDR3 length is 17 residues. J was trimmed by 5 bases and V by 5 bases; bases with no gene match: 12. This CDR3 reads CASSRRGRGANNSPLHF. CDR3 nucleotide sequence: TGTGCCAGCAGCCGAAGGGGGCGAGGGGCCAATAATTCACCCCTCCACTTT.

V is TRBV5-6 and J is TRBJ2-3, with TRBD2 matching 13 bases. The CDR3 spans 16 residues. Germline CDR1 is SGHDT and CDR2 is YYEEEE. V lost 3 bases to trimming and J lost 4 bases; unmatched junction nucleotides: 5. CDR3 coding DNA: TGTGCCAGCAGCTCAGGGACTAGCGGGATTGCAGATACGCAGTATTTT. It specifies CASSSGTSGIADTQYF.